A selection of T cell receptor beta chains follows, all from one sample in a study of OX40 agonist ivuxolimab in advanced cancers. TCRdb's copy holds only in-frame clones and misses some; the assay was immunoSEQ multiplex PCR. This sample has around 88,000 clones, with roughly 94% found just once. The sample was CD4+ or CD8+ T cells sorted from blood, taken in a trial of the OX40 agonist ivuxolimab. The receptor source for this set is an adult with an advanced solid tumor such as melanoma, head and neck, liver or kidney cancer. Each CDR3 is given with its conserved first and last residue. D genes are given only for firm matches. Part of the rows lack a size; the others show once, few, many or a class for expanded clones.

TGTGCCAGCAGCATCGGACATTCGTACCAAGAGACCCAGTACTTC,CASSIGHSYQETQYF,TRBV9,TRBJ2-5,NA,NA
TGCAGCGTGGCTGACAGGGGGCTCAGTGGCTACACCTTC,CSVADRGLSGYTF,TRBV29-1,TRBJ1-2,NA,TRBD1
TGCGCCAGCAGCTTGCCAGGGCAGGGGGGTAATGAAAAACTGTTTTTT,CASSLPGQGGNEKLFF,TRBV5-1,TRBJ1-4,once,TRBD1
TGTGCCAGCAGTTTGGCGGGACAGGGCGCTGAAGCTTTCTTT,CASSLAGQGAEAFF,TRBV28,TRBJ1-1,NA,TRBD1
TGTGCCAGCAGCTCGGGACTAGCGGGGGGAAGCTACGAGCAGTACTTC,CASSSGLAGGSYEQYF,TRBV27,TRBJ2-7,NA,TRBD2
TGTGCCAGCAGCTTAGGGGGGGTTTCCTATGGCTACACCTTC,CASSLGGVSYGYTF,TRBV7-8,TRBJ1-2,once,NA
TGTGCCTGGAGTGGGGGGACAGGGTTCAATCAGCCCCAGCATTTT,CAWSGGTGFNQPQHF,TRBV30,TRBJ1-5,NA,TRBD1
TGCGCCAGCAGCCCTCGGGGACATCCGACTGAAAAACTGTTTTTT,CASSPRGHPTEKLFF,TRBV5-1,TRBJ1-4,NA,NA
TGTGCCAGTACCGACAGGTTCGGAGGTGGCTACACCTTC,CASTDRFGGGYTF,TRBV19,TRBJ1-2,NA,NA
TGCAGTGCTAAGGGAACAGATACGCAGTATTTT,CSAKGTDTQYF,TRBV20-1,TRBJ2-3,NA,NA
TGTGCCAGCGGGCTCATAGCGGGGGGGGAGACCCAGTACTTC,CASGLIAGGETQYF,TRBV2,TRBJ2-5,NA,TRBD2
TGTGCCAGCAGCTTAATAGTTGGCAACGAAGCTTTCTTT,CASSLIVGNEAFF,TRBV7-3,TRBJ1-1,NA,NA
TGTGCCAGCAGCGGAGGACAGGGGGAGGGCGAGCAGTACTTC,CASSGGQGEGEQYF,TRBV7-3,TRBJ2-7,once,TRBD1
TGTGCCAGTGCCCGCTCCAATCAGCCCCAGCATTTT,CASARSNQPQHF,TRBV19,TRBJ1-5,NA,NA
TGTGCCAGCAGCTTAGATGGGGCTAGCGGGGATACGCAGTATTTT,CASSLDGASGDTQYF,TRBV11-2,TRBJ2-3,NA,TRBD2
TGTGCCAGCAGAATCCCAGGCCAAGAGACCCAGTACTTC,CASRIPGQETQYF,TRBV6-1,TRBJ2-5,NA,NA
TGTGCCAGCAGCGAGCAGGTGTACGAGCAGTACTTC,CASSEQVYEQYF,TRBV2,TRBJ2-7,NA,NA
TGTGCCAGCAGGGTCGGACAGGGCAACAATCAGCCCCAGCATTTT,CASRVGQGNNQPQHF,TRBV6-1,TRBJ1-5,NA,TRBD1
TGTGCCAGCAGCCCCACTATAAACACTGAAGCTTTCTTT,CASSPTINTEAFF,TRBV11-2,TRBJ1-1,NA,NA
TGTGCCAGCAGTTACTCCCGGGGGCCCAACTACAATGAGCAGTTCTTC,CASSYSRGPNYNEQFF,TRBV6-6,TRBJ2-1,NA,NA
TGTGCCAGCAGCGCCGGACAGGGAACCTATGGCTACACCTTC,CASSAGQGTYGYTF,TRBV7-3,TRBJ1-2,few,TRBD1
TGTGCCAGCAGCTTAATGCTGGGGGACGAGCAGTACTTC,CASSLMLGDEQYF,TRBV7-9,TRBJ2-7,few,NA
TGTGCCAGCAGTCTACTAGCGGGAGGCACAGATACGCAGTATTTT,CASSLLAGGTDTQYF,TRBV6-1,TRBJ2-3,NA,TRBD2
TGTGCCTGGAGTACCGACGGCACAGATACGCAGTATTTT,CAWSTDGTDTQYF,TRBV30,TRBJ2-3,NA,NA
TGCGCCAGCAGCTTGGACAGGGAAAGTGAAAAACTGTTTTTT,CASSLDRESEKLFF,TRBV5-1,TRBJ1-4,NA,NA
TGTGCCAGCAGCGCGGGACAGGGGCGGATAGGGGAGCTGTTTTTT,CASSAGQGRIGELFF,TRBV5-4,TRBJ2-2,once,TRBD1
TGCGCCAGCAGCTTGGCCAGAAGCGGACAAGAGACCCAGTACTTC,CASSLARSGQETQYF,TRBV5-1,TRBJ2-5,NA,NA
TGTGCCAGCAGCCCTCGGGACGCGCCAACTAATGAAAAACTGTTTTTT,CASSPRDAPTNEKLFF,TRBV7-9,TRBJ1-4,NA,NA
TGTGCCAGCAGTTTCAGGGGTGGACAGGGGGCAGATACGCAGTATTTT,CASSFRGGQGADTQYF,TRBV27,TRBJ2-3,NA,TRBD1
TGTGCCAGCAGCGACAGGGTGACTGCTGAAGCTTTCTTT,CASSDRVTAEAFF,TRBV2,TRBJ1-1,NA,TRBD1
TGTGCCAGCAGTGAAAGGTGGGACTCCGAGCAGTACTTC,CASSERWDSEQYF,TRBV6-1,TRBJ2-7,NA,NA
TGTGCCAGCAGCTGGGCGGGACAGTCCTACGAGCAGTACTTC,CASSWAGQSYEQYF,TRBV7-2,TRBJ2-7,NA,NA
TGCGCCAGCAGGCTTGAGGTGGCCCAAGAGACCCAGTACTTC,CASRLEVAQETQYF,TRBV5-1,TRBJ2-5,NA,NA
TGTGCCAGCTCACATGGGGGCGGTGAGCAGTACTTC,CASSHGGGEQYF,TRBV11-2,TRBJ2-7,NA,NA
TGCGCCAGCAGCCCACAGGGTGGGTCTAGCACAGATACGCAGTATTTT,CASSPQGGSSTDTQYF,TRBV5-1,TRBJ2-3,NA,NA
TGTGCCAGCAGTTTAGACAGGGGGCGCGCGACCCAGTACTTC,CASSLDRGRATQYF,TRBV27,TRBJ2-5,NA,TRBD1
TGCGCCAGCAGTGTGAACAATGAGCAGTTCTTC,CASSVNNEQFF,TRBV10-2,TRBJ2-1,NA,NA
TGTGCCAGCACCACGCAGGCGGGTGGCTACACCTTC,CASTTQAGGYTF,TRBV6-1,TRBJ1-2,NA,NA
TGCGCCAGCAGCTTGGCGGCAAGCTCCTACAATGAGCAGTTCTTC,CASSLAASSYNEQFF,TRBV5-1,TRBJ2-1,NA,NA
TGTGCCAGCAGCTTAGCTAGCGGCGCAGAGACCCAGTACTTC,CASSLASGAETQYF,TRBV7-3,TRBJ2-5,NA,TRBD2
TGTGCCAGCAGTTATCAAAGTAACAAGTCACCCCTCCACTTT,CASSYQSNKSPLHF,TRBV6-1,TRBJ1-6,NA,NA
TGTGCCAGCAGCTTCGGGGGAAGCTCCTACAATGAGCAGTTCTTC,CASSFGGSSYNEQFF,TRBV7-3,TRBJ2-1,NA,NA
TGTGCCAGCAGCCCGGGACAGGGTCGGGAGACCCAGTACTTC,CASSPGQGRETQYF,TRBV7-6,TRBJ2-5,NA,TRBD1
TGTGCCAGCAGCGTAGTGTACACCGGGGAGCTGTTTTTT,CASSVVYTGELFF,TRBV9,TRBJ2-2,once,NA
TGCGCCAGCAGCCCCATAGCGGGACGCTACGAGCAGTACTTC,CASSPIAGRYEQYF,TRBV5-1,TRBJ2-7,NA,TRBD2
TGTGCCAGTAGTATAGAAGGGACTAGCGGGGGATACACGCAGTATTTT,CASSIEGTSGGYTQYF,TRBV19,TRBJ2-3,few,TRBD2
TGTGCCAGCAGTGGCCCAGGGGTCGATGAGCAGTTCTTC,CASSGPGVDEQFF,TRBV25-1,TRBJ2-1,once,NA
TGTGCCTGGAGTCCACAGACAGGGGCCTATGGCTACACCTTC,CAWSPQTGAYGYTF,TRBV30,TRBJ1-2,NA,TRBD1
TGTGCAAGTCGCCTAGGTGTGGTCGCCGGGGAGCTGTTTTTT,CASRLGVVAGELFF,TRBV12-2,TRBJ2-2,NA,NA
TGTGCCAGCAGCCTTGGGATGGACATCTCCTACGAGCAGTACTTC,CASSLGMDISYEQYF,TRBV5-5,TRBJ2-7,NA,NA
TGTGCCAGCAGTGAATATCGAGAGGATCAGGGAAAAGCGTTCTTC,CASSEYREDQGKAFF,TRBV25-1,TRBJ2-1,NA,NA
TGTGCCAGCAGTTCGACAGGGGGCAACGAGCAGTACTTC,CASSSTGGNEQYF,TRBV6-1,TRBJ2-7,NA,TRBD1